This entry is about one T cell receptor (beta chain). These data belong to a study of response to subunit inactivated influenza vaccine. Germline lookup yields CDR1 SGHTA and CDR2 FQGNSA. The CDR3 is made up of 14 amino acids. The V gene lost 6 bases and the J gene lost 3 bases, with 15 bases spanning the gap. Each CDR3 protein gets one entry after TCRdb re-called the RT-PCR reads with MiXCR. The data show 500,000 to 600,000 distinct CDR3 sequences, 11% seen once. These data also featured in a second study, about T cells expressing NK-cell markers. As that study records: TCR beta cDNA was made by 5'RACE template switching with UMIs.

This chain links TRBV7-2 with TRBJ2-7, with D uncertain. The sequence was collected from a man between 50 and 59 years old who received an inactivated influenza vaccine. Material: PBMCs from blood, obtained on the day of vaccination. CDR3 protein: CASRLGPEYYEQYF. The CDR3 nucleotides are TGTGCCAGCAGACTCGGGCCGGAATACTACGAGCAGTACTTC.